This T cell receptor beta chain was documented in a study of technical replicates of blood from a handful of donors. This table comes from immunoSEQ multiplex PCR, and its TCRdb copy is limited to in-frame clones, with some not included. Of tens of thousands of clones listed, about 93% are singletons. V was pared by 2 bases and J by 0 bases, with 11 bases between. The CDR3 covers 15 residues. The germline V gene encodes CDR1 MGHRA and CDR2 YSYEKL. The V and J genes are TRBV4-1 and TRBJ2-7, with a tentative D call TRBD2 (6 bases). This clonotype originated in a human donor in good health. Sequencing was carried out using T cells isolated from PBMCs. The CDR3 sequence is CASSQHDGSSYEQYF. DNA of the CDR3: TGCGCCAGCAGCCAACACGACGGGAGCTCCTACGAGCAGTACTTC.